These 6 T cell receptor beta chains came from one sample sequenced in a study of blood T cell repertoires in COVID-19. Clones were read by immunoSEQ multiplex PCR, and TCRdb kept only the in-frame ones, dropping some. Of fewer than 65,000 clones listed, about 80% are singletons. The sequenced sample was peripheral blood. These receptors were collected from a man aged 55 to 70 with acute or convalescent COVID-19.

In this sample, this clone turned up a few times. The chain employs TRBV11-2 and TRBJ2-2; possible D gene TRBD2, 5 bases. This CDR3 spans 16 amino acids. The V and J ends lost 5 bases and 4 bases respectively, with 17 bases between them. CDR1 is SGHAT, CDR2 FQNNGV, per germline. CDR3 protein: CASSLRTYEGTGELFF. For the CDR3, the DNA is TGTGCCAGCAGCCTCCGGACCTACGAGGGCACCGGGGAGCTGTTTTTT. Together with reference TRBV11-2 and TRBJ2-2, the CDR3 gives the full variable domain: EAGVAQSPRYKIIEKRQSVAFWCNPISGHATLYWYQQILGQGPKLLIQFQNNGVVDDSQLPKDRFSAERLKGVDSTLKIQPAKLEDSAVYLCASSLRTYEGTGELFFGEGSRLTVL.

CDR3 sequence reads: CSVEDGAGGPSSYTF. The CDR3 nucleotides are TGCAGCGTTGAAGATGGGGCAGGGGGTCCTTCTAGCTACACCTTC. J is TRBJ1-2 and V is TRBV29-1; 7 nucleotides line up with TRBD1. This CDR3 has 15 residues. V dropped 0 bases and J dropped 9; count of bases not matched to a gene: 13. Germline values: CDR1 SQVTM, CDR2 ANQGSEA.

The chain employs TRBV2 and TRBJ1-5; possible D gene TRBD1, 6 bases. Germline assignment: CDR1 SNHLY and CDR2 FYNNEI. The CDR3 spans 14 residues. Trimming shortened V by 5 bases and J by 3 bases, and 11 bases separated the two germline ends. CDR3 DNA: TGTGCCAGCAGTCCCGCAGGGGACAATCAGCCCCAGCATTTT. This codes for CASSPAGDNQPQHF. The full variable domain, rest sourced from reference TRBV2 and TRBJ1-5, is EPEVTQTPSHQVTQMGQEVILRCVPISNHLYFYWYRQILGQKVEFLVSFYNNEISEKSEIFDDQFSVERPDGSNFTLKIRSTKLEDSAMYFCASSPAGDNQPQHFGDGTRLSIL.

The CDR3 region is CASSSGITTDTQYF. CDR3 DNA sequence: TGTGCCAGCTCATCGGGGATCACAACAGATACGCAGTATTTT. The chain joins TRBV18 to TRBJ2-3; TRBD2 is a possible D gene (5 bases). CDR3 length equals 14 residues. V lost 5 bases, J lost 3 bases, and 12 bases lay in between. Germline CDR1 and CDR2: KGHSH and LQKENI. Combining the CDR3 with reference TRBV18 and TRBJ2-3 gives the whole variable domain NAGVMQNPRHLVRRRGQEARLRCSPMKGHSHVYWYRQLPEEGLKFMVYLQKENIIDESGMPKERFSAEFPKEGPSILRIQQVVRGDSAAYFCASSSGITTDTQYFGPGTRLTVL.

The rearrangement uses TRBV12-3 or TRBV12-4 and TRBJ1-3, with unresolved D. V was cut by 5 bases and J by 2 bases, with 4 bases left in between. The CDR3 totals 12 residues. CDR3 loop: CASSPAGNTIYF. CDR3 nucleotides: TGTGCCAGCAGTCCAGCTGGAAACACCATATATTTT.

A few counts support this clone. This chain's CDR3 is CASSYLRGGELFF. The CDR3 nucleotides read TGTGCCAGCAGCTACCTCCGGGGCGGGGAGCTGTTTTTT. The genes are TRBV7-3 and TRBJ2-2; a weak D match, TRBD2 (5 bases). Germline V CDR1 and CDR2: SGHTA, FQGTGA. Trimming stripped 4 bases from V and 7 bases from J, with 10 bases between. The CDR3 runs 13 residues.